Below are 32 T cell receptor beta chains sequenced from a single sample in a study of blood T cell repertoires in COVID-19. Profiled with immunoSEQ multiplex PCR; TCRdb holds only in-frame clones, not every one. The table has 85,000 to 95,000 clones, 85% to 90% seen once. Sequencing was performed on peripheral blood. Every receptor here comes from a woman of 80 years or more with active COVID-19.

The table lists this clone with a few counts. The J gene is TRBJ2-1, the V gene TRBV29-1; 11 positions match TRBD2. The CDR3 totals 15 residues. V lost 6 bases, J lost 4 bases, and 8 bases stayed unmatched. From germline, CDR1 is SQVTM and CDR2 ANQGSEA. CDR3 in amino acids: CSVQGTSGGYNEQFF. The CDR3 DNA follows: TGCAGCGTGCAGGGGACTAGCGGAGGGTACAATGAGCAGTTCTTC.

In this sample, this clone turned up once. The chain links TRBV5-1 to TRBJ2-5; TRBD2 matches 12 bases. J was trimmed by 3 bases and V by 1 base; bases with no gene match: 1. Germline assignment: CDR1 SGHRS and CDR2 YFSETQ. The CDR3 extends over 15 amino acids. The CDR3 is CASSLRTSGKETQYF. The CDR3 DNA reads as TGCGCCAGCAGCTTGAGGACTAGCGGGAAAGAGACCCAGTACTTC.

The rearrangement joins TRBV11-2 to TRBJ2-3, with TRBD2 as a possible D gene (6 bases). Trimming cost V 4 bases and J 4 bases, with 18 bases left between them. The CDR3 is 16 amino acids. Germline lookup yields CDR1 SGHAT and CDR2 FQNNGV. The chain's CDR3 is CASSSEGSWVPDTQYF. As DNA, the CDR3 is TGTGCCAGCAGCTCGGAGGGTTCCTGGGTCCCAGATACGCAGTATTTT. Looking up the rest from reference TRBV11-2 and TRBJ2-3 gives the full variable domain: EAGVAQSPRYKIIEKRQSVAFWCNPISGHATLYWYQQILGQGPKLLIQFQNNGVVDDSQLPKDRFSAERLKGVDSTLKIQPAKLEDSAVYLCASSSEGSWVPDTQYFGPGTRLTVL.

The J gene is TRBJ2-3, the V gene TRBV18; TRBD1 is a possible D gene (5 bases). Deletions cut 6 bases from V and 0 bases from J, with 7 bases between. CDR1 is KGHSH, CDR2 LQKENI, per germline. The CDR3 extends over 13 amino acids. This CDR3 reads CASSSGSTDTQYF. The DNA for the CDR3 is TGTGCCAGCTCCTCAGGGAGCACAGATACGCAGTATTTT.

The sample holds one count of this clone. CDR3 nucleotides: TGTGCCAGCCCGGGGGCTCCGGGACTAGCGGGACCCCGGGTCACAGATACGCAGTATTTT. This encodes CASPGAPGLAGPRVTDTQYF. The gene calls are TRBV7-8 and TRBJ2-3, with 13 nucleotides matching TRBD2. Per germline, CDR1 SGHVS and CDR2 FQNEAQ. The CDR3 extends over 20 amino acids. After removal of 8 bases from V and 2 bases from J, the junction contained 19 bases not matched to a gene.

The chain employs TRBV11-2 and TRBJ2-1, with 9 bases aligning to TRBD1. The germline CDR1 and CDR2 sequences are SGHAT and FQNNGV. This CDR3 has 19 amino acids. The ends lost 8 bases at V and 3 bases at J; junction bases unmatched: 20. CDR3 DNA sequence: TGTGCCAGCCTTGACCGGGACAGGGAACCAGCGGGACGCTACAATGAGCAGTTCTTC. Translated: CASLDRDREPAGRYNEQFF. Supplemented by reference TRBV11-2 and TRBJ2-1, the full variable domain reads EAGVAQSPRYKIIEKRQSVAFWCNPISGHATLYWYQQILGQGPKLLIQFQNNGVVDDSQLPKDRFSAERLKGVDSTLKIQPAKLEDSAVYLCASLDRDREPAGRYNEQFFGPGTRLTVL.

The rearrangement uses TRBV2 and TRBJ2-1; tentative D call: TRBD1 (6 bases). In germline, CDR1 is SNHLY, CDR2 FYNNEI. CDR3 size: 14 residues. V was cut by 7 bases and J by 4 bases, with 14 bases left in between. CDR3 protein: CASTPQGPYNEQFF. The CDR3 DNA reads as TGTGCCAGCACCCCACAGGGTCCTTACAATGAGCAGTTCTTC.

The rearrangement uses TRBV7-6 and TRBJ2-1, with a possible D match to TRBD1 (5 bases). This CDR3 comprises 20 residues. Germline V gives CDR1 SGHVS, CDR2 FNYEAQ. Trimming shortened V by 0 bases and J by 2 bases, and 23 bases separated the two germline ends. The CDR3 region has the DNA TGTGCCAGCAGCTTAGCCGTTCTACCGTTAACAGGTGGCACCTACAATGAGCAGTTCTTC. It specifies CASSLAVLPLTGGTYNEQFF.

This clone was detected only once. The chain recombines TRBV6-2 or TRBV6-3 with TRBJ1-1; D is undetermined. Germline CDR1 and CDR2: MNHEY and SVGEGT. This CDR3 is 15 amino acids long. The V and J ends lost 2 bases and 10 bases respectively, with 20 bases between them. The CDR3 here is CASSYATSTSLVAFF. In nucleotides, the CDR3 is TGTGCCAGCAGTTACGCCACCTCGACATCTCTGGTAGCTTTCTTT.

This chain connects TRBV4-1 to TRBJ1-5, with D unresolved. The CDR3 runs 15 residues. Trimming left V 1 base short and J 7 bases short, with 14 bases between. Germline-derived CDR1 and CDR2 are MGHRA and YSYEKL. The CDR3 sequence: CASSQARLTVQPQHF. In DNA, the CDR3 is TGCGCCAGCAGCCAAGCCAGGCTCACAGTCCAGCCCCAGCATTTT.

The chain joins TRBV28 to TRBJ2-5; 7 bases fit TRBD1. CDR3 length: 15 amino acids. V lost 4 bases and J lost 1; bases outside the gene matches: 6. The germline V gene encodes CDR1 MDHEN and CDR2 SYDVKM. CDR3 nucleotide sequence: TGTGCCAGCAGTTACGGGACAGCGGTCCAAGAGACCCAGTACTTC. It codes for CASSYGTAVQETQYF.

The chain links TRBV7-9 to TRBJ2-2; D is undetermined. The CDR3 runs 12 residues. CDR1 is SEHNR, CDR2 FQNEAQ, per germline (reference sequence). Trimming stripped 5 bases from V and 6 bases from J, with 7 bases between. This chain's CDR3 is CASSPRAGELFF. The DNA for the CDR3 is TGTGCCAGCAGCCCTCGGGCCGGGGAGCTGTTTTTT.

This chain joins TRBV6-2 or TRBV6-3 and TRBJ2-1; 10 bases align to TRBD1. The germline V gene has CDR1 MNHEY and CDR2 SVGEGT. This CDR3 contains 15 residues. Unmatched junction bases numbered 2, after V lost 2 bases and J lost 4 bases. The CDR3 DNA sequence: TGTGCCAGCAGTTACGGGACAGGGGCATACAATGAGCAGTTCTTC. It codes for CASSYGTGAYNEQFF.

The chain joins TRBV4-3 to TRBJ2-7; 13 bases are a match to TRBD2. The CDR3 is 14 amino acids. In germline, CDR1 is LGHNA, CDR2 YSLEER. The V segment lost 4 bases and the J segment 6 bases; nucleotides outside the gene matches: 3. In DNA, the CDR3 is TGCGCCAGCAGCCGGAGGACTAGCGGGAGCGAGCAGTACTTC. Its protein is CASSRRTSGSEQYF.

The V and J genes are TRBV6-5 and TRBJ1-1; D might be TRBD1 (6 bases). There are 14 residues in the CDR3. V dropped 6 bases and J dropped 0 bases, with 11 bases sitting between them. From germline, CDR1 is MNHEY and CDR2 SVGAGI. CDR3 nucleotides: TGTGCCAGCAGGGGAGGGGGTATGAACACTGAAGCTTTCTTT. Its protein is CASRGGGMNTEAFF.

Here the CDR3 reads CASSLVTGGNEQFF. The CDR3 nucleotides are TGCGCCAGCAGCTTGGTCACAGGGGGGAATGAGCAGTTCTTC. The chain is built from TRBV5-1 and TRBJ2-1, with 8 bases fitting TRBD1. Germline V gene lookup returns CDR1 SGHRS and CDR2 YFSETQ. This CDR3 spans 14 amino acids. The junction had 3 bases not matched to a gene; V was cut back by 0 bases and J by 7 bases.

V is TRBV19 and J is TRBJ2-5, with 8 bases aligning to TRBD1. V dropped 4 bases and J dropped 1; count of bases not matched to a gene: 5. Germline-derived CDR1 and CDR2 are LNHDA and SQIVND (reference sequence). This CDR3 has 15 residues. CDR3 DNA sequence: TGTGCCAGTAGTACCCTCGGGACAGGCCAAGAGACCCAGTACTTC. Its protein is CASSTLGTGQETQYF.

V and J are TRBV5-4 and TRBJ2-5, with 11 bases aligning to TRBD2. This CDR3 has 15 amino acids. Germline CDR1 reads SGHNT; CDR2 reads YYREEE (reference sequence). V trimming: 2 bases; J trimming: 3 bases; junction bases outside the gene matches: 3. In DNA form, the CDR3 reads TGTGCCAGCAGCTTTGCGGGACTAGCGGAAGAGACCCAGTACTTC. Amino acid sequence: CASSFAGLAEETQYF.

The V call is TRBV5-4, the J call TRBJ2-7; TRBD2 matches 12 bases. Germline CDR1 SGHNT, CDR2 YYREEE (reference sequence). The CDR3 covers 15 residues. With 0 bases clipped from V and 7 bases from J, the junction kept 5 bases outside the gene matches. Written as DNA, the CDR3 is TGTGCCAGCAGCTTGGGACTAGCGGGAGCAGGGGAGCAGTACTTC. Its translation is CASSLGLAGAGEQYF.

The chain employs TRBV18 and TRBJ2-4, with D unclear. The length of the CDR3 is 13 residues. Germline assignment: CDR1 KGHSH and CDR2 LQKENI. The V and J ends lost 1 base and 5 bases respectively, with 6 bases between them. The CDR3 nucleotides are TGTGCCAGCTCACCACTGAGAGAAAACATTCAGTACTTC. It yields the protein CASSPLRENIQYF.

The rearrangement joins TRBV28 to TRBJ2-7, with 8 bases identical to TRBD1. Trimming cost V 5 bases and J 0 bases; bases outside gene matches: 6. Per germline, CDR1 MDHEN and CDR2 SYDVKM. CDR3 length equals 15 residues. The CDR3 loop is CASSPTGVTSYEQYF. The CDR3 nucleotides are TGTGCCAGCAGTCCGACAGGGGTTACCTCCTACGAGCAGTACTTC.

The chain uses TRBV6-2 or TRBV6-3 and TRBJ2-5, with 8 bases identical to TRBD1. V lost 4 bases and J lost 3; bases outside the gene matches: 1. From germline, CDR1 is MNHEY and CDR2 SVGEGT. CDR3 size: 13 residues. CDR3 in amino acids: CASSLTGEETQYF. CDR3 bases: TGTGCCAGCAGTTTGACAGGGGAAGAGACCCAGTACTTC.

This clone appeared a single time. This sequence joins TRBV27 and TRBJ1-1; possible D gene TRBD1, 5 bases. From germline, CDR1 is MNHEY and CDR2 SMNVEV (reference sequence). CDR3 length: 14 residues. V was clipped by 2 bases and J by 0 bases, with 7 bases between them. The DNA for the CDR3 is TGTGCCAGCAGTTTAAGGGGAATGAACACTGAAGCTTTCTTT. Its protein product is CASSLRGMNTEAFF.

The chain uses TRBV27 and TRBJ2-1; TRBD1 matches 7 bases. Germline V gives CDR1 MNHEY, CDR2 SMNVEV (reference sequence). Unmatched junction bases numbered 8, after V lost 4 bases and J lost 2 bases. The CDR3 is 16 residues long. The CDR3 loop reads CASSYHRGPAYNEQFF. The CDR3 bases are TGTGCCAGCAGTTATCACAGGGGTCCCGCCTACAATGAGCAGTTCTTC.

J is TRBJ1-6 and V is TRBV6-5; D gene unclear. The CDR3 runs 14 residues. Germline V CDR1 and CDR2: MNHEY, SVGAGI. V was shortened by 6 bases and J by 11 bases, with 17 bases between the two germline ends. The CDR3 DNA sequence: TGTGCCAGCAGGACCGAGGGAATCACCCCACCCCTCCACTTT. Protein: CASRTEGITPPLHF.

The rearrangement joins TRBV28 to TRBJ2-1; 11 positions agree with TRBD2. There are 15 residues in the CDR3. From germline, CDR1 is MDHEN and CDR2 SYDVKM. The V segment lost 8 bases and the J segment 7 bases; nucleotides outside the gene matches: 10. DNA of the CDR3: TGTGCCAGCGGGACTAGCGGTCGGGGGGGGAATGAGCAGTTCTTC. It translates to CASGTSGRGGNEQFF.

The chain couples TRBV6-4 to TRBJ2-2, with TRBD1 identical over 9 bases. Per the germline V gene, CDR1 is MRHNA and CDR2 is SNTAGT. V dropped 7 bases and J dropped 4; count of bases not matched to a gene: 10. There are 16 residues in the CDR3. In DNA form, the CDR3 reads TGTGCCAGCAAACTATCCGGGACAGGGACCACCGGGGAGCTGTTTTTT. This sequence encodes CASKLSGTGTTGELFF.

The chain links TRBV19 to TRBJ1-5; D is unclear. The V end lost 6 bases, the J end lost 0 bases, and 12 bases lay between the germline ends. Germline-derived CDR1 and CDR2 are LNHDA and SQIVND (reference sequence). This CDR3 is 15 amino acids long. The CDR3 loop is CASRRGFDSNQPQHF. CDR3 bases: TGTGCCAGTAGGCGGGGATTCGATAGCAATCAGCCCCAGCATTTT.

This clone has only one observation. This chain joins TRBV6-5 and TRBJ2-5; weak D call: TRBD1 (5 bases). Per germline, CDR1 MNHEY and CDR2 SVGAGI. V was cut by 6 bases and J by 0 bases, with 8 bases left in between. The CDR3 length is 13 residues. The DNA for the CDR3 is TGTGCCAGCAGAAGACAGCACCAAGAGACCCAGTACTTC. Translation: CASRRQHQETQYF.

CDR3 sequence (DNA): TGTGCCAGCAGTTCTTGGTTTTCACCGAAGGGGGCCAATGAGCAGTTCTTC. It encodes CASSSWFSPKGANEQFF. The chain is built from TRBV28 and TRBJ2-1; 7 positions match TRBD1. Germline V gene sequence: CDR1 MDHEN, CDR2 SYDVKM. The CDR3 contains 17 residues. Trimming removed 4 bases from V and 6 bases from J; junction bases left unmatched: 15.

This chain connects TRBV19 to TRBJ2-5; 10 positions match TRBD1. This CDR3 contains 14 residues. Germline V gene data show CDR1 as LNHDA and CDR2 as SQIVND (reference sequence). The trim removed 6 bases at V and 5 bases at J, leaving 6 bases unmatched. In DNA form, the CDR3 reads TGTGCCAGTAGCCCGGGACAGGGGTCGGAGACCCAGTACTTC. Its protein is CASSPGQGSETQYF.

About this clone: The identical CDR3 is also encoded by other nucleotide sequences in the sample. The chain is built from TRBV19 and TRBJ1-4, with TRBD1 identical over 7 bases. This CDR3 region has 14 residues. V shed 5 bases and J 2 bases; nucleotides not matched to a gene: 2. Germline assignment: CDR1 LNHDA and CDR2 SQIVND (reference sequence). The CDR3 coding sequence is TGTGCCAGTAGTGCGACAGGGACTAATGAAAAACTGTTTTTT. Protein: CASSATGTNEKLFF.